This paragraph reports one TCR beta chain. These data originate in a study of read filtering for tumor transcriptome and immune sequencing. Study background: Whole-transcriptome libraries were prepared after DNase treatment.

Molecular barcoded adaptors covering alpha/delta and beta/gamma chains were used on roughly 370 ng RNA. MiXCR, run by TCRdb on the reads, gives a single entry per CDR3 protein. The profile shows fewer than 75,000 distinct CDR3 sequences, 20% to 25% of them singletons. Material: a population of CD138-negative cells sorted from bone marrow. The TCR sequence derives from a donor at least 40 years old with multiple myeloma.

CDR3 sequence (DNA): TGCAGCGTTGTAGACGGGACTCCCGCAGGATACGAGCAGTACTTC. Protein product: CSVVDGTPAGYEQYF. The chain links TRBV29-1 to TRBJ2-7, with TRBD2 as a possible D gene (6 bases). Per the germline V gene, CDR1 is SQVTM and CDR2 is ANQGSEA. The V and J ends lost 4 bases and 4 bases respectively, with 20 bases between them. The length of the CDR3 is 15 residues.